This T cell receptor beta chain was recovered during a study of vaccination and CD4 T cells after COVID-19. Germline V gene lookup returns CDR1 SNHLY and CDR2 FYNNEI. The junction had 12 bases not matched to a gene; V was cut back by 7 bases and J by 11 bases. CDR3 length: 13 amino acids. Turning to this clonotype: Its antigen is undetermined.

Cultured CD4+ T cell DNA was sequenced using the Oncomine TCR Beta short-read assay. Genomic DNA was drawn out of CD4+ T cells grown in culture. TCRdb ran MiXCR on the PCR reads and lists one entry per CDR3 protein. This table has roughly 11,000 distinct CDR3 sequences, approximately 55% appearing once. Specified treatment: roughly ten-day PBMC culture with coronavirus spike peptide pools or control peptides (ViraFEST assay). Source material: CD4+ T cells from blood, cultured in vitro. This rearrangement joins TRBV2 to TRBJ1-1, with 8 bases lining up with TRBD1. The sequence derives from a human donor who had recovered from COVID-19. CDR3 region: CASTNGQGGWAFF. For the CDR3, the DNA is TGTGCCAGCACCAACGGACAGGGAGGTTGGGCTTTCTTT.